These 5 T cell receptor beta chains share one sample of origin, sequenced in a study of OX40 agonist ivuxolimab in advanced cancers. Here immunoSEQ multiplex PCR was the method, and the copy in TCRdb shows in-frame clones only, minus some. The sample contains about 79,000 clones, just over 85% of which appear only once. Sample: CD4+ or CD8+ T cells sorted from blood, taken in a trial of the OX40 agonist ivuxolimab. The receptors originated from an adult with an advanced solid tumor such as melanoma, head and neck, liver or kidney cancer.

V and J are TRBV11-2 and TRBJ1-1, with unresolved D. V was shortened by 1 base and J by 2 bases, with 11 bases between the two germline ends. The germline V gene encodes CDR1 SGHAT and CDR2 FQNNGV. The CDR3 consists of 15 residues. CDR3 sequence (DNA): TGTGCCAGCAGCTTAGGAGGTAGACCAAACACTGAAGCTTTCTTT. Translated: CASSLGGRPNTEAFF. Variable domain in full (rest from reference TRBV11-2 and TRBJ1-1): EAGVAQSPRYKIIEKRQSVAFWCNPISGHATLYWYQQILGQGPKLLIQFQNNGVVDDSQLPKDRFSAERLKGVDSTLKIQPAKLEDSAVYLCASSLGGRPNTEAFFGQGTRLTVV.

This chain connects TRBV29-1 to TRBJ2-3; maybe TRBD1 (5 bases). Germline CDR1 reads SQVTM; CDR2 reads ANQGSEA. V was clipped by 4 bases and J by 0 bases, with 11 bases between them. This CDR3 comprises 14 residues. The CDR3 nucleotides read TGCAGCGTTGTCTTAGGGGCTAGCACAGATACGCAGTATTTT. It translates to CSVVLGASTDTQYF.

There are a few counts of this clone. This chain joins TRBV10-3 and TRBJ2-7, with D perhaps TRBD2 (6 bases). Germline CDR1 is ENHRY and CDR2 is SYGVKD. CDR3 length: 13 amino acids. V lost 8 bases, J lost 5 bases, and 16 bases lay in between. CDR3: CAIPRLARHEQYF. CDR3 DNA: TGTGCCATCCCCCGCCTAGCGCGCCACGAGCAGTACTTC.

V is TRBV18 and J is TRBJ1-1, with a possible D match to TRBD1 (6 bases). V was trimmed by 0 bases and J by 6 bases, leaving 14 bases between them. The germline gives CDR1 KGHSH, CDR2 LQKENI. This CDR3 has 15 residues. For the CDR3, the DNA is TGTGCCAGCTCACCACCGGGGGGCCTAGGTGCTGAAGCTTTCTTT. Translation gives CASSPPGGLGAEAFF.

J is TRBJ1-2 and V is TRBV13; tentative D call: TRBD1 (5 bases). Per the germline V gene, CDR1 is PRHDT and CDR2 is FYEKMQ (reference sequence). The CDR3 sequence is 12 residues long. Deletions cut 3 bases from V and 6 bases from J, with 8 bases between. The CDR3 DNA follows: TGTGCCAGCAGCTTTTCCAGGGATGGCTACACCTTC. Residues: CASSFSRDGYTF.